A single count supports the clone carrying this T cell receptor (beta chain). Its antigen is unidentified. This sample includes further DNA sequences coding for the same CDR3. The data were taken from a study of tumour-infiltrating T cells in Burkitt lymphoma. Findings and limits, study-wide: Several public clonotypes recurred in numerous Burkitt lymphoma patients.

The length of the CDR3 is 15 residues. Per germline, CDR1 SGHRS and CDR2 YFSETQ. V lost 4 bases and J lost 9; bases outside the gene matches: 9. Assay used: immunoSEQ multiplex PCR; TCRdb lists only in-frame clones, some missing. The table includes over 1,500 clones, about two fifths detected once. The chain employs TRBV5-1 and TRBJ1-6; 8 nucleotides line up with TRBD1. The TCR originated in a human donor with Burkitt lymphoma. Specimen: tumor tissue. As DNA, the CDR3 is TGCGCCAGCAGCCTAAAAGGACAGGGAGGTTCACCCCTCCACTTT. Translating it yields CASSLKGQGGSPLHF.